These T cell receptor beta chains were read from a single sample in a study of blood T cell repertoires in COVID-19. TCRdb's table, derived via immunoSEQ multiplex PCR, lists solely in-frame clones and lacks some. The data hold approximately 200,000 clones, with approximately 78% observed a single time. The specimen sequenced was peripheral blood. These receptor sequences come from a woman of 80 years or more with acute or convalescent COVID-19. Each CDR3 is given with its conserved first and last residue. D genes are given only for firm matches. Clone size is not always given. Where it is, it says once, few, many or a class for expanded clones.

TRBD2	TRBV9	TRBJ2-5	-	TGTGCCAGCAGCCTGGGAATAGCGGGATTCCAAGAGACCCAGTACTTC	CASSLGIAGFQETQYF
-	TRBV3-1/TRBV3-2	TRBJ2-1	-	TGTGCCAGCAGCCACACCGGAGGGGGCGGGACCTACAATGAGCAGTTCTTC	CASSHTGGGGTYNEQFF
TRBD1	TRBV27	TRBJ1-2	-	TGTGCCAGCAGTTTTCGGGGACAGGTCTATGGCTACACCTTC	CASSFRGQVYGYTF
-	TRBV29-1	TRBJ2-1	-	TGCAGCGTCCTGGGCAGGGGCTACAATGAGCAGTTCTTC	CSVLGRGYNEQFF
TRBD1	TRBV11-2	TRBJ1-1	-	TGTGCCAGCAGCGCCACGACAGGGGAGCAGACTGAAGCTTTCTTT	CASSATTGEQTEAFF
-	TRBV2	TRBJ1-1	-	TGTGCCAGCAGTGAAGTTGGCGGAGGGACTGAAGCTTTCTTT	CASSEVGGGTEAFF
-	TRBV5-4	TRBJ2-6	-	TGTGCCAGCAGCTTGAATGAGAGAAGAGAACCTGGGGCCAACGTCCTGACTTTC	CASSLNERREPGANVLTF
TRBD1	TRBV3-1/TRBV3-2	TRBJ1-2	-	TGTGCCAGCAGCCTAACTGGGTCAGACAGGGTCGGTGGCTACACCTTC	CASSLTGSDRVGGYTF
TRBD2	TRBV28	TRBJ2-1	-	TGTGCCAGCAGCGGCCACCAGTTCTTCGGCCAGGCTTTCCGGACTAGCGGGAGGAGTGAGCAGTTCTTC	CASSGHQFFGQAFRTSGRSEQFF
TRBD1	TRBV20-1	TRBJ2-3	-	TGCAGTGCTAGTTCCGGGCAGGGGGGCACAGATACGCAGTATTTT	CSASSGQGGTDTQYF
-	TRBV5-1	TRBJ2-5	-	TGCGCCAGCAGCTTGGCCCCCGGCGGTGGAGAGACCCAGTACTTC	CASSLAPGGGETQYF
-	TRBV11-2	TRBJ2-5	-	TGTGCCAGCAGCCCCAGGGGCCCCAAAGAGACCCAGTACTTC	CASSPRGPKETQYF
-	TRBV19	TRBJ1-1	-	TGTGCCAGTAGCTCCGGACGGGGGACTGAAGCTTTCTTT	CASSSGRGTEAFF
TRBD2	TRBV27	TRBJ2-2	once	TGTGCCAGCAGTTTTCTGGCGGGAGGAGCCGGGGAGCTGTTTTTT	CASSFLAGGAGELFF
TRBD2	TRBV6-1	TRBJ2-1	-	TGTGCCAGCAGTGATGAATGGACTAGCGGTTACAATGAGCAGTTCTTC	CASSDEWTSGYNEQFF
-	TRBV5-1	TRBJ1-1	-	TGCGCCAGCAGCTCCCAGGTGAACACTGAAGCTTTCTTT	CASSSQVNTEAFF
TRBD2	TRBV6-4	TRBJ2-3	once	TGTGCCAGCAGTGGGGCCCTAGCGGTGGGGGATACGCAGTATTTT	CASSGALAVGDTQYF
-	TRBV6-6	TRBJ1-3	-	TGTGCCAGCAGTTACTCAGGGGGGGGATCTGGAAACACCATATATTTT	CASSYSGGGSGNTIYF
-	TRBV6-6	TRBJ1-5	-	TGTGCCAGCGAGGGGGGGGATGGCAATCAGCCCCAGCATTTT	CASEGGDGNQPQHF
-	TRBV30	TRBJ1-5	-	TGTGCCTGGGGCAGGGACAATCAGCCCCAGCATTTT	CAWGRDNQPQHF
TRBD2	TRBV6-5	TRBJ2-1	-	TGTGCCAGCAGCAAACTAGCGGGAGCCCCCAATGAGCAGTTCTTC	CASSKLAGAPNEQFF
TRBD1	TRBV12-5	TRBJ1-2	-	TGTGCTAGTGGCCACGGACAGGGTGGCTACACCTTC	CASGHGQGGYTF
TRBD1	TRBV11-3	TRBJ2-7	medium-sized	TGTGCCAGCAGCCAGGAGGGACAGGGGAACTACGAGCAGTACTTC	CASSQEGQGNYEQYF
-	TRBV19	TRBJ2-3	-	TGTGCCAGTAGTATGGGGACAGCTAGCGGGTCAATCACAGATACGCAGTATTTT	CASSMGTASGSITDTQYF
TRBD2	TRBV19	TRBJ2-3	few	TGTGCCAGTGGTGGACTAGCGGGAGGGGGTACGCAGTATTTT	CASGGLAGGGTQYF
TRBD2	TRBV3-1/TRBV3-2	TRBJ2-1	-	TGTGCCAGCAGCCCTTTACCGGGACTAGCGGGATGGAGCTCCTACAATGAGCAGTTCTTC	CASSPLPGLAGWSSYNEQFF
-	TRBV28	TRBJ1-4	-	TGTGCCAGCAGTTTTCACGGGGAAAAACTGTTTTTT	CASSFHGEKLFF